This record concerns one TCR beta chain sequence. This entry is derived from a study of blood T cell repertoires in COVID-19. For the study at large: There were acute and convalescent COVID-19 samples, and they came from the United States, Italy and Spain. T cells, B-cell-depleted T cells, or PBMCs provided the cDNA or gDNA that served as material.

Original processing methods: The assay estimated nucleated cells by amplifying reference gene primers. Clones were read by immunoSEQ multiplex PCR, and TCRdb kept only the in-frame ones, dropping some. Clone size and V and J calls were adopted from that table, with D and trimming inferred from the DNA. The sample lists about 190,000 clones, roughly nine tenths seen once, with 6.7% in the top ten. V was trimmed by 5 bases and J by 6 bases, leaving 14 bases between them. CDR3 length: 12 amino acids. Germline values: CDR1 SQVTM, CDR2 ANQGSEA. This TCR was sampled from a man aged 35 to 55 with acute or convalescent COVID-19. The chain combines TRBV29-1 with TRBJ2-7; tentative D call: TRBD2 (5 bases). Sequencing input: peripheral blood. The CDR3 loop is CSVSRLGSEQYF. CDR3 coding DNA: TGCAGCGTTAGCCGACTGGGGAGCGAGCAGTACTTC.